This TCR beta chain was identified during a study of cytomegalovirus exposure and HLA in healthy donors. Study-wide findings and caveats: In a later analysis, V- and J-gene trimming of beta chains associated with a DCLRE1C missense variant, replicated independently. In a later analysis, DRB1 alleles had the most associated TCRs; HLA-C alleles the fewest. There were a few CMV-associated chains whose specificity for CMV antigens was confirmed in vitro.

Details on this clone: Its specificity is not known.

This PCR relied on a set of 60 Vbeta primers and 13 Jbeta primers. Measured with immunoSEQ multiplex PCR; TCRdb has only the in-frame clones, and not every one. The table lists under 200,000 clones, over 80% of them singletons. Healthy bone marrow donors made up the cohort. Trimming pared 4 bases from V and 1 base from J, leaving 20 bases between. The CDR3 has 17 residues. Germline loops: CDR1 SGHKS, CDR2 YYEKEE (reference sequence). The source of this sequence is a woman in her forties or fifties in good health and CMV-seropositive. Sequences were obtained from PBMCs. The chain has TRBV5-5 and TRBJ1-1, with D unresolved. The CDR3: CASSQSGSTQRNTEAFF. DNA of the CDR3: TGTGCCAGCAGCCAGTCCGGGTCTACGCAAAGGAACACTGAAGCTTTCTTT.